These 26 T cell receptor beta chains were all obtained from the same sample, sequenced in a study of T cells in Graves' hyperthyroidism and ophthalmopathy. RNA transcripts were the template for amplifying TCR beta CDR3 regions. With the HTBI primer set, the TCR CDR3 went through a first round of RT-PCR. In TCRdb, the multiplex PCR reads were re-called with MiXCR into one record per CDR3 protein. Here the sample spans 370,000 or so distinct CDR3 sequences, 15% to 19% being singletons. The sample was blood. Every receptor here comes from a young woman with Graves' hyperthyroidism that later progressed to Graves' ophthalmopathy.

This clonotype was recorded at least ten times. CDR3 sequence: CASSSSGSDNEQFF. CDR3 coding DNA: TGCGCCAGCAGCTCTAGCGGGAGCGACAATGAGCAGTTCTTC. The V and J genes are TRBV5-1 and TRBJ2-1, with 10 bases aligning to TRBD2. Trimming cost V 3 bases and J 5 bases; bases outside gene matches: 2. This CDR3 is 14 amino acids long. Germline V gene data show CDR1 as SGHRS and CDR2 as YFSETQ.

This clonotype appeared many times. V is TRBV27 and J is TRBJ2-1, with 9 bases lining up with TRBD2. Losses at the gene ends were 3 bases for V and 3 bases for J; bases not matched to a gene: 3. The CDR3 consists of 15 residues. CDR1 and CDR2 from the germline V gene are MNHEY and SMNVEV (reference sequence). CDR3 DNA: TGTGCCAGCAGTTTTGTTAGCGGGAGCTACAATGAGCAGTTCTTC. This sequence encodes CASSFVSGSYNEQFF.

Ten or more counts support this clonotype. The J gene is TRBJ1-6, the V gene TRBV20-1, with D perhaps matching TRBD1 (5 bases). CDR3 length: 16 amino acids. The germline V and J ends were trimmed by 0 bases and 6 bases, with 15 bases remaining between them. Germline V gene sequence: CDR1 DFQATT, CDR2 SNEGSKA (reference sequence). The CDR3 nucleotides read TGCAGTGCTAGAGAGGAGGGGAACGATCGTAATTCACCCCTCCACTTT. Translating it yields CSAREEGNDRNSPLHF.

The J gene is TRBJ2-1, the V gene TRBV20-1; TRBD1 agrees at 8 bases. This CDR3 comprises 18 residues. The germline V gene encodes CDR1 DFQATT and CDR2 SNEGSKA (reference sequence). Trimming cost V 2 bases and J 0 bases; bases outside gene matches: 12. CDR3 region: CSARPGQEKGISYNEQFF. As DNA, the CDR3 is TGCAGTGCTAGACCGGGACAGGAGAAGGGGATCTCCTACAATGAGCAGTTCTTC.

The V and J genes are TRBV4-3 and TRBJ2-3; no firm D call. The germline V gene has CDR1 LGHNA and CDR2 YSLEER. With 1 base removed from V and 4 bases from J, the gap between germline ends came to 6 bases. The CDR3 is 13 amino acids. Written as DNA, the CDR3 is TGCGCCAGCAGCCAAGTTAGGGCAGATACGCAGTATTTT. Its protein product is CASSQVRADTQYF.

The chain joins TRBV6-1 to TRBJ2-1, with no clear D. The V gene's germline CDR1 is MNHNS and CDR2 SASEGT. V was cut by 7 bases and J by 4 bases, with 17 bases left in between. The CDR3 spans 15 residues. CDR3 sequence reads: CASTPGGGSYNEQFF. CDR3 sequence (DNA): TGTGCCAGCACCCCTGGTGGCGGTTCTTACAATGAGCAGTTCTTC.

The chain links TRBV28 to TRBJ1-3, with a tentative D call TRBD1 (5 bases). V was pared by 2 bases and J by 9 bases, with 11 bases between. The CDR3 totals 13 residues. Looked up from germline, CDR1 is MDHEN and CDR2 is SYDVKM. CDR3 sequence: CASSLNVGATIYF. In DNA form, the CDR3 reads TGTGCCAGCAGTTTAAACGTAGGGGCCACCATATATTTT.

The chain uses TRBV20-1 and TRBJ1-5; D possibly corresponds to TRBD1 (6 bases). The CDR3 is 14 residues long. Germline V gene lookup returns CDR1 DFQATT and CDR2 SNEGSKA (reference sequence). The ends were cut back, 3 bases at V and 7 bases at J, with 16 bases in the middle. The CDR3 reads CSARVLGGGQPQHF. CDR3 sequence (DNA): TGCAGTGCTAGGGTATTAGGGGGGGGCCAGCCCCAGCATTTT.

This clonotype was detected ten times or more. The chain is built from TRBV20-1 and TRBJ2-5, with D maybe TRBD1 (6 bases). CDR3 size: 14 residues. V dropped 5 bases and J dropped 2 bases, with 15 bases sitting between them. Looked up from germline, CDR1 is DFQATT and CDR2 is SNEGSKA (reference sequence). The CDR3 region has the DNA TGCAGTGCTTACAGGGTCATGAAACAAGAGACCCAGTACTTC. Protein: CSAYRVMKQETQYF.

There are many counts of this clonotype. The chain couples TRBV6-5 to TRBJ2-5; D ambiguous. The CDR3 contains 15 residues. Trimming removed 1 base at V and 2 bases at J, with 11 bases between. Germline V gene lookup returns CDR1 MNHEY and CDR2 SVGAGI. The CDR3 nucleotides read TGTGCCAGCAGTTACTTCGTGGGTCGGCAAGAGACCCAGTACTTC. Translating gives CASSYFVGRQETQYF.

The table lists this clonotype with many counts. The CDR3: CASYRSGNEKLFF. In nucleotides, the CDR3 is TGTGCCAGCTACCGAAGTGGAAATGAAAAACTGTTTTTT. The V gene is TRBV2, the J gene TRBJ1-4; unclear D gene. The CDR3 is made up of 13 amino acids. Trimming left V 8 bases short and J 5 bases short, with 12 bases between. Looked up from germline, CDR1 is SNHLY and CDR2 is FYNNEI.

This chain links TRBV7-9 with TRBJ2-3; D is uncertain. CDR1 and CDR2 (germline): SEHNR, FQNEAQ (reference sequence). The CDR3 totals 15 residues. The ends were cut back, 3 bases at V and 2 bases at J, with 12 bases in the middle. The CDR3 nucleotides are TGTGCCAGCAGCTTGCCAGCGAGCATCACAGATACGCAGTATTTT. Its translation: CASSLPASITDTQYF.

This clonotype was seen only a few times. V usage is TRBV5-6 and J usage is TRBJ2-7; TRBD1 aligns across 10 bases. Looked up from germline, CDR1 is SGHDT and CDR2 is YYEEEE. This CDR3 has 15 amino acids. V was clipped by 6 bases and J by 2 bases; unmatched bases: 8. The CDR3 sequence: CASILGQGVPYEQYF. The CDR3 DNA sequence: TGTGCCAGCATCCTAGGACAGGGGGTGCCCTACGAGCAGTACTTC.

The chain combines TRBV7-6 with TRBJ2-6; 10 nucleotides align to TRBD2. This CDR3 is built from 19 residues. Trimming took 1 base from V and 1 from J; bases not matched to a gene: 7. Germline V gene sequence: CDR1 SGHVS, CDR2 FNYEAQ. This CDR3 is CASSLVGLAGESGANVLTF. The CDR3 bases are TGTGCCAGCAGCTTAGTGGGTCTAGCGGGAGAATCTGGGGCCAACGTCCTGACTTTC.

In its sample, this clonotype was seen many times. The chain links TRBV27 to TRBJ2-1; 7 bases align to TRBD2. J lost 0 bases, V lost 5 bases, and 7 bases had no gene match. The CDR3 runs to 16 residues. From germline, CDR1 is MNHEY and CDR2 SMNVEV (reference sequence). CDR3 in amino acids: CASSPRGGISYNEQFF. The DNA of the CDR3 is TGTGCCAGCAGTCCCCGGGGAGGGATCTCCTACAATGAGCAGTTCTTC.

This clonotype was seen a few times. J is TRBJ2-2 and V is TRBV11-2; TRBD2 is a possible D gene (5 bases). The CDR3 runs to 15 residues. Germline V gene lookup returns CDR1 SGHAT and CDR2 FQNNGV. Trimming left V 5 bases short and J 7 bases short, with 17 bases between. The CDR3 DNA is TGTGCCAGCAGCCCAAATCTCCGGGATATCGGGGAGCTGTTTTTT. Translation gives CASSPNLRDIGELFF.

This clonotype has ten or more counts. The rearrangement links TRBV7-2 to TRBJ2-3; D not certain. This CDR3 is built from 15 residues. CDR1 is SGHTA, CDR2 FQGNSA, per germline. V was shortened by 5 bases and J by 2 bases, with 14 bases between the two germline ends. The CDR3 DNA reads TGTGCCAGCAGCCCAACACCGATCGACACAGATACGCAGTATTTT. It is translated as CASSPTPIDTDTQYF.

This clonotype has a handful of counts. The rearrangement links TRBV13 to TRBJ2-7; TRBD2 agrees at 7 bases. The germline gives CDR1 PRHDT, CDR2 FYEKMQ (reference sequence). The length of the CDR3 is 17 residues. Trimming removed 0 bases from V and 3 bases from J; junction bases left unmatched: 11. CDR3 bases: TGTGCCAGCAGCTTAGGGGCTAGCGGTCCCTCCCACTACGAGCAGTACTTC. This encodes CASSLGASGPSHYEQYF.

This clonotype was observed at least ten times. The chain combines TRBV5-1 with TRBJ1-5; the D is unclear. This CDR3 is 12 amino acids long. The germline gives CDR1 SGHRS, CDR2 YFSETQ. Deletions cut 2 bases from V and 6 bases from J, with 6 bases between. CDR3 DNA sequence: TGCGCCAGCAGCTTTTCGGGTCAGCCCCAGCATTTT. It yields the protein CASSFSGQPQHF.

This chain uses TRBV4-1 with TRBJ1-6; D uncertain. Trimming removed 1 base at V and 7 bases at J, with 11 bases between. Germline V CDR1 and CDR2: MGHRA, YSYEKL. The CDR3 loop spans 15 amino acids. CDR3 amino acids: CASSQGTSENSPLHF. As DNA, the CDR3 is TGCGCCAGCAGCCAAGGTACCAGTGAGAATTCACCCCTCCACTTT.

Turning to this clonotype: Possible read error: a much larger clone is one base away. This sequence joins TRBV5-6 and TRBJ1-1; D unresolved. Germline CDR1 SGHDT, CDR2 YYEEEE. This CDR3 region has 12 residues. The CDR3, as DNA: TGTGCCAGCAGCTTGGGGGCTGATGAAGCTTCCTTT. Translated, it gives CASSLGADEASF.

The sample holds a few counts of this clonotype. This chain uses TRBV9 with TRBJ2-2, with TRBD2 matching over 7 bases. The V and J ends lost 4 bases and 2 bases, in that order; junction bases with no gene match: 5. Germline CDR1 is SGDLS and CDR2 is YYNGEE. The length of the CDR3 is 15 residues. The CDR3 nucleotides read TGTGCCAGCAGCCCCAGCGGGATCAACACCGGGGAGCTGTTTTTT. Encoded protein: CASSPSGINTGELFF.

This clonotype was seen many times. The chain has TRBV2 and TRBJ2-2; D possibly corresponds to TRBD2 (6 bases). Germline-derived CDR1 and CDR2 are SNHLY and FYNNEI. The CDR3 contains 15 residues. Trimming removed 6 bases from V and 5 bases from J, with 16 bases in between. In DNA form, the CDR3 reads TGTGCCAGCAGAAAGACGAGACTAGAAACCGGGGAGCTGTTTTTT. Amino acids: CASRKTRLETGELFF.

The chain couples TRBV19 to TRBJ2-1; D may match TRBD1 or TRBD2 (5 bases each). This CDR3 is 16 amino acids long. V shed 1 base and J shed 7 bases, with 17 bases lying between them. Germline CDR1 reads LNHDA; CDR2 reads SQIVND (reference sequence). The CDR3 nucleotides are TGTGCCAGTAGTATAGTACCGGTTCGGTGGGGGAATGAGCAGTTCTTC. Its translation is CASSIVPVRWGNEQFF.

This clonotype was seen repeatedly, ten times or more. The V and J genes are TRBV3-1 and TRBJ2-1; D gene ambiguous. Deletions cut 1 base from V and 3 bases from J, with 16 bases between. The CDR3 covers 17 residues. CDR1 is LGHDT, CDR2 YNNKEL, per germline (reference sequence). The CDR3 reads CASSQAVLTRYYNEQFF. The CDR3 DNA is TGTGCCAGCAGCCAAGCGGTCCTTACCCGCTACTACAATGAGCAGTTCTTC.

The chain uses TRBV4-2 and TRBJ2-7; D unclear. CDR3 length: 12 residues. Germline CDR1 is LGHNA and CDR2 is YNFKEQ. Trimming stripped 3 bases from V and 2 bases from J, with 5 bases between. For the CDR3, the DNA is TGTGCCAGCAGCCAGATCCCCTACGAGCAGTACTTC. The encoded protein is CASSQIPYEQYF.